This TCR beta chain was obtained from a study of neurological immune-mediated disorders (dated by TCRdb to about 2019). Broadly, across the study: Peripheral blood TCR-beta repertoires from HTLV-I-associated myelopathy (HAM/TSP) patients, multiple sclerosis patients and healthy controls were compared by UMI-based sequencing. The roughly 110 TCR-beta libraries included longitudinal samples, technical triplicates and paired sorted CD4+ and CD8+ T-cell subsets alongside PBMC samples. The cohort included 60 to 70 subjects: about 15 with HAM/TSP, about 34 with multiple sclerosis, and around 20 healthy controls.

To synthesize cDNA, template-switch 5'RACE was performed with a primer carrying a 10-nucleotide random unique molecular identifier so that each TCR transcript was tagged. Over 200 million TCR-beta sequences, covering 15-18 subjects, were produced in each sequencing run. The RNeasy kit was used to extract total RNA. Using the KAPA Real-time Library Amplification kit, TCR-beta VDJ regions were amplified with primers for the TCR constant region and the 5'RACE anchor. A first PCR added sample indexes and Illumina adaptors, and a second PCR then raised library yield. The roughly 650 bp TCR product was size-selected on a 2% E-gel SizeSelection system after Ampure bead purification. Library quality was checked on a Bioanalyzer, concentration was measured with Qubit, and libraries were quantified with the Kapa Library Quantification kit before pooling. An Illumina HiSeq 2500 sequenced the libraries paired-end 2 x 150 bp. To increase sequence diversity, roughly 23-30% phiX was spiked into each library pool. For the original study's pipeline: Quality-filtered reads were processed with the UMI-based MiGEC pipeline, which removed over 75% of raw TCR sequences during error correction. IMGT germline references were used for alignment of VDJ genes, and clonotypes were defined by a unique CDR3 amino acid sequence together with V-J genes. VDJtools evaluated clonal expansion, Shannon diversity and CDR3 relatedness (CalcPairwiseDistances, ClusterSamples); CLCbio workbench built phylogenetic trees. Clones with at least 8 unique UMIs were defined as expanded, with this threshold being based on coefficient-of-variation modelling across technical triplicates. Starting from the raw public reads, TCRdb applied fastp trimming at Q25, assembled clones with MiXCR and retained in-frame beta chains. Each entry merges the rows of one CDR3 protein and shows their most common DNA and genes. The V and J calls, along with clone size, are taken from TCRdb and not from the paper's own processing. For this sample there are 77,000 or so distinct CDR3 sequences; approximately 10% appear just once. The top ten hold 1.7% of the sample.

The investigation overall reported the following: No identical CDR3 amino acid sequences were shared among expanded clones across subjects, suggesting private TCR-beta repertoires in all groups. TCR clonal expansion was greatest in HAM/TSP patients and smallest in MS patients, who ranked below even healthy controls.

Sequences DFQATT (CDR1) and SNEGSKA (CDR2) are obtained from the germline V gene (reference sequence). The CDR3 measures 17 amino acids from cysteine to phenylalanine. Only the CDR3 portion is preserved as DNA: 51 bases, with reading frame beginning at the first base. The junction shows trimming of 0 bases on V and 2 bases on J, plus 17 bases between the germline ends. The healthy controls were volunteers from blood banks in Maryland, USA. For unsorted PBMC libraries, 2 million PBMCs were used after storage in RNAlater at -80 degrees C until RNA extraction. PBMCs were separated from peripheral blood using Ficoll-Hypaque density gradient centrifugation and then cryopreserved in liquid nitrogen. This clonotype was seen at least ten times. No cognate antigen has been identified for it. No qualities accompany the bases; no much larger clone lies one base away.

This clonotype originated in a man in his fifties in good health. The specimen was PBMCs. The V gene is TRBV20-1 and the J gene is TRBJ1-5, with no confident D gene call. The CDR3 region reads CSARDREDRWGNQPQHF. At the DNA level, the sequence is TGCAGTGCTAGAGATCGCGAGGACCGATGGGGCAATCAGCCCCAGCATTTT.